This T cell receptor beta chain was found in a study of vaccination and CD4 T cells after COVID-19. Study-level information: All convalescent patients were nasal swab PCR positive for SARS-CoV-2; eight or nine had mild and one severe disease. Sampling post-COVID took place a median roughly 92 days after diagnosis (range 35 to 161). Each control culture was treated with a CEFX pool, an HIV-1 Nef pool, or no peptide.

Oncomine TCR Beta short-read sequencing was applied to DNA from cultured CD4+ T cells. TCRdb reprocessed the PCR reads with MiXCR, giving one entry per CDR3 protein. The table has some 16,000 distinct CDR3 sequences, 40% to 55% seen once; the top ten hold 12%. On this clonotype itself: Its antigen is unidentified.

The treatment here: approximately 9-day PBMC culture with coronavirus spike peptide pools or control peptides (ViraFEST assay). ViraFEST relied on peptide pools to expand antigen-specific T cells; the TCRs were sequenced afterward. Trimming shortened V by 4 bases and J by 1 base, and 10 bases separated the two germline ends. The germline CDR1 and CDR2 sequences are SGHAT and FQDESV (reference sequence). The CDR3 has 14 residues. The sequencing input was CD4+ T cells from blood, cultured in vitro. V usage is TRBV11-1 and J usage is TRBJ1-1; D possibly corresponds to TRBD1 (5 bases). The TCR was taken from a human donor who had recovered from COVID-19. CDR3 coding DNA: TGTGCCAGCAGCTCGGACAAGAAGAACACTGAAGCTTTCTTT. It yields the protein CASSSDKKNTEAFF.